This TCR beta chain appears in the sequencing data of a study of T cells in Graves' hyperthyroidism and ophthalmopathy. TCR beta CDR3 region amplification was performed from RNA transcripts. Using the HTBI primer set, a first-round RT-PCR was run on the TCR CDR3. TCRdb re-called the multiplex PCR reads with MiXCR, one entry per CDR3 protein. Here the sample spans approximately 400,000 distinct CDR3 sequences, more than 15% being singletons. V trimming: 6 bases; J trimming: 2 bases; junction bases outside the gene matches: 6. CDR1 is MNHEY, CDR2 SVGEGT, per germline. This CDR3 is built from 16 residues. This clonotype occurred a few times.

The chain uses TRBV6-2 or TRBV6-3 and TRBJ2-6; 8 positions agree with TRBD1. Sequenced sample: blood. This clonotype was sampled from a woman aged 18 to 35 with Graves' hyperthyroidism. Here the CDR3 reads CASSLDRAPGANVLTF. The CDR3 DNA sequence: TGTGCCAGCAGCCTGGACAGGGCCCCTGGGGCCAACGTCCTGACTTTC.